This T cell receptor (beta chain) originates from a study of T cell responses to AZD1222 COVID-19 vaccine. Samples with a second dose at about 4 or about 12 weeks were pooled together. This table comes from immunoSEQ multiplex PCR, and its TCRdb copy is limited to in-frame clones, with some not included. The sample includes around 140,000 clones, roughly nine tenths seen only once; the top ten take 3.5% to 4%. Findings and caveats of the study: Donors were chiefly white British, with a greater number of females, and clonal diversity was perhaps underestimated.

In regard to this clone: Its cognate antigen is unknown.

Germline values: CDR1 SGHNT, CDR2 YYREEE (reference sequence). The CDR3 spans 17 residues. Trimming removed 4 bases from V and 7 bases from J, with 24 bases in between. The source of this sequence is an adult who received the AZD1222 COVID-19 vaccine. Sequenced material: peripheral blood, taken 28 days after the second AZD1222 dose. The chain carries TRBV5-4 and TRBJ2-1; weak D call: TRBD1 (6 bases). CDR3 sequence reads: CASSLYRVGYTGNEQFF. In DNA, the CDR3 is TGTGCCAGCAGCCTATACAGGGTTGGGTACACAGGTAATGAGCAGTTCTTC. The variable domain in full, with the rest retrieved from reference TRBV5-4 and TRBJ2-1, is ETGVTQSPTHLIKTRGQQVTLRCSSQSGHNTVSWYQQALGQGPQFIFQYYREEENGRGNFPPRFSGLQFPNYSSELNVNALELDDSALYLCASSLYRVGYTGNEQFFGPGTRLTVL.